This TCR beta chain is from a study of T cell changes during pregnancy in multiple sclerosis. Clones were read by immunoSEQ multiplex PCR, and TCRdb kept only the in-frame ones, dropping some. The sample lists about 70,000 clones; roughly 94% were seen once. The CDR3 is 18 residues long. Deletions cut 3 bases from V and 0 bases from J, with 21 bases between. Germline loops: CDR1 SGHKS, CDR2 YYEKEE (reference sequence). This TCR was sampled from a female donor with multiple sclerosis, enrolled in a pregnancy study. The sequencing here drew on peripheral blood, taken in the third trimester of pregnancy. The chain uses TRBV5-5 and TRBJ1-1; D may be TRBD1 (6 bases). The CDR3 DNA reads as TGTGCCAGCAGCTACCAACCCTCCAGGGGTGCCCTGAACACTGAAGCTTTCTTT. This codes for CASSYQPSRGALNTEAFF.